The 28 T cell receptor beta chains below were found in one sample sequenced in a study of cytomegalovirus exposure and HLA in healthy donors. Data came from immunoSEQ multiplex PCR; TCRdb stores just in-frame clones and leaves some out. The sample comprises roughly 330,000 clones, 75% to 90% of which are singletons, and more than 0.9% rests with the top ten. The specimen was PBMCs. These receptor sequences come from a woman aged 25 to 39 in good health and CMV-seropositive.

The CDR3 sequence is CASRSGQEGIAGEAFF. Here the CDR3 DNA reads TGTGCCAGCAGATCTGGACAGGAAGGTATCGCTGGTGAAGCTTTCTTT. V and J are TRBV27 and TRBJ1-1; 7 nucleotides match TRBD1. V lost 6 bases to trimming and J lost 7 bases; unmatched junction nucleotides: 17. Germline V CDR1 and CDR2: MNHEY, SMNVEV (reference sequence). The CDR3 spans 16 residues.

The genes are TRBV4-1 and TRBJ1-2, with D hard to call. V dropped 4 bases and J dropped 0 bases, with 9 bases sitting between them. The V gene's germline CDR1 is MGHRA and CDR2 YSYEKL. CDR3 length equals 14 residues. The CDR3 DNA reads TGCGCCAGCAGCCCCCTTCCCGCTAACTATGGCTACACCTTC. Amino acids: CASSPLPANYGYTF.

The chain couples TRBV27 to TRBJ2-1, with TRBD1 as a possible D gene (6 bases). The V and J ends lost 9 bases and 5 bases respectively, with 17 bases between them. The CDR3 length is 14 residues. Germline CDR1 MNHEY, CDR2 SMNVEV (reference sequence). The CDR3 protein is CARRPGTQNNEQFF. CDR3 DNA: TGTGCCAGGAGGCCCGGGACACAAAACAATGAGCAGTTCTTC.

The chain links TRBV2 to TRBJ1-6; possible D gene TRBD1, 5 bases. V lost 10 bases and J 14 bases, leaving 33 bases between the germline ends. The CDR3 loop spans 17 amino acids. The germline gives CDR1 SNHLY, CDR2 FYNNEI. Written as DNA, the CDR3 is TGTGCCACCAACCTCCGGGACGCGGGTCGGGTGGGAACATCCCTCCACTTT. This codes for CATNLRDAGRVGTSLHF.

The count of this clone is one. The chain employs TRBV6-1 and TRBJ1-4; D uncertain. The V end lost 7 bases, the J end lost 0 bases, and 9 bases lay between the germline ends. This CDR3 has 14 amino acids. The germline V gene encodes CDR1 MNHNS and CDR2 SASEGT. For the CDR3, the DNA is TGTGCCAGCACCAGAGCGACAACTAATGAAAAACTGTTTTTT. It specifies CASTRATTNEKLFF.

There are a few counts of this clone. This sequence joins TRBV4-1 and TRBJ2-1; 8 bases are a match to TRBD2. V shed 4 bases and J 8 bases; nucleotides not matched to a gene: 10. The CDR3 consists of 15 residues. Germline CDR1 and CDR2: MGHRA and YSYEKL. CDR3 sequence reads: CASSPIAGLIDEQFF. The CDR3 nucleotides are TGCGCCAGCAGCCCGATAGCGGGGCTTATTGATGAGCAGTTCTTC.

The rearrangement joins TRBV27 to TRBJ2-1; the D gene is possibly TRBD2 (6 bases). The V and J ends lost 4 bases and 7 bases respectively, with 17 bases between them. Germline-derived CDR1 and CDR2 are MNHEY and SMNVEV (reference sequence). This CDR3 has 15 residues. The CDR3 sequence: CASSSPIHGSNEQFF. In DNA form, the CDR3 reads TGTGCCAGCAGTTCGCCCATTCACGGGAGTAATGAGCAGTTCTTC.

V usage is TRBV5-1 and J usage is TRBJ2-7, with 8 positions matching TRBD1. V gave up 4 bases and J gave up 3 bases; unmatched junction bases: 12. The V gene's germline CDR1 is SGHRS and CDR2 YFSETQ. The CDR3 has 16 amino acids. CDR3 protein: CASSVRQGWGDYEQYF. The DNA for the CDR3 is TGCGCCAGCAGCGTCCGACAGGGGTGGGGCGACTACGAGCAGTACTTC.

This chain joins TRBV29-1 and TRBJ1-1; D ambiguous. Germline-derived CDR1 and CDR2 are SQVTM and ANQGSEA. The CDR3 runs 13 residues. V lost 8 bases, J lost 0 bases, and 13 bases lay in between. Here the CDR3 reads CSPLGPLNTEAFF. CDR3 in DNA: TGCAGCCCACTTGGGCCACTGAACACTGAAGCTTTCTTT.

The CDR3 here is CASRSPHGIDYGYTF. As DNA, the CDR3 is TGTGCCAGCAGAAGCCCTCATGGGATTGACTATGGCTACACCTTC. V is TRBV2 and J is TRBJ1-2; D gene unclear. The CDR3 consists of 15 residues. The germline CDR1 and CDR2 sequences are SNHLY and FYNNEI. The V end lost 6 bases, the J end lost 3 bases, and 17 bases lay between the germline ends.

This clone has only one observation. This chain connects TRBV5-1 to TRBJ2-7; 7 positions match TRBD2. Trimming cost V 4 bases and J 0 bases; bases outside gene matches: 4. The germline V gene encodes CDR1 SGHRS and CDR2 YFSETQ. The length of the CDR3 is 14 residues. CDR3 amino acids: CASSISGPSYEQYF. CDR3 sequence (DNA): TGCGCCAGCAGCATTAGCGGGCCCTCCTACGAGCAGTACTTC.

V gene TRBV30 combines with J gene TRBJ1-6, with 7 bases identical to TRBD1. The CDR3 runs 15 residues. After removal of 3 bases from V and 6 bases from J, the junction contained 8 bases not matched to a gene. Per the germline V gene, CDR1 is GTSNPN and CDR2 is SVGIG (reference sequence). For the CDR3, the DNA is TGTGCCTGGAGAGTGACAGGGCTCAGTAATTCACCCCTCCACTTT. This translates into CAWRVTGLSNSPLHF.

This chain connects TRBV6-1 to TRBJ2-1; D is unclear. The germline V and J ends were trimmed by 3 bases and 8 bases, with 5 bases remaining between them. The CDR3 consists of 11 residues. Germline-derived CDR1 and CDR2 are MNHNS and SASEGT. Written as DNA, the CDR3 is TGTGCCAGCAGTGAGATCGATGAGCAGTTCTTC. It encodes CASSEIDEQFF.

The table lists this clone with a count of one. A junction boundary mismatches the germline segment, possibly from a read error. The chain is built from TRBV6-5 and TRBJ1-1; 10 bases map to TRBD1. The CDR3 length is 16 residues. Per the germline V gene, CDR1 is MNHEY and CDR2 is SVGAGI. This CDR3 reads CTSSYTRQGAQVRAFF. The CDR3, as DNA: TGTACCAGCAGTTACACGAGACAGGGGGCGCAGGTGCGAGCTTTCTTT.

The chain has TRBV27 and TRBJ2-1; D is tentatively TRBD1 or TRBD2 (5 bases each). In germline, CDR1 is MNHEY, CDR2 SMNVEV (reference sequence). CDR3 size: 15 residues. Deletions cut 3 bases from V and 4 bases from J, with 13 bases between. This chain's CDR3 is CASSFGGVSYNEQFF. In DNA, the CDR3 is TGTGCCAGCAGTTTTGGGGGAGTTAGTTACAATGAGCAGTTCTTC.

The rearrangement uses TRBV28 and TRBJ2-1; unclear D gene. V was clipped by 10 bases and J by 0 bases, with 16 bases between them. This CDR3 spans 15 amino acids. The V gene's germline CDR1 is MDHEN and CDR2 SYDVKM. CDR3 coding DNA: TGTGCCACCACGGGTAGCACGAGCTCCTACAATGAGCAGTTCTTC. Its protein product is CATTGSTSSYNEQFF.

The chain recombines TRBV6-1 with TRBJ1-2; 8 bases match TRBD1. The CDR3 loop spans 13 amino acids. With 2 bases clipped from V and 5 bases from J, the junction kept 1 base outside the gene matches. Germline assignment: CDR1 MNHNS and CDR2 SASEGT. DNA for the CDR3: TGTGCCAGCAGTGAACAGGGGGCGTATGGCTACACCTTC. This codes for CASSEQGAYGYTF.

The J gene is TRBJ1-4, the V gene TRBV5-6, with TRBD1 matching 7 bases. This CDR3 is built from 14 residues. Per germline, CDR1 SGHDT and CDR2 YYEEEE. V trimming: 4 bases; J trimming: 6 bases; junction bases outside the gene matches: 6. DNA for the CDR3: TGTGCCAGCAGCCAGACAGGGATCGATGAAAAACTGTTTTTT. Encoded protein: CASSQTGIDEKLFF.

This CDR3 is CASSSYRDREYYGYTF. The CDR3 DNA reads TGTGCCAGCAGTTCATACCGGGACAGGGAATATTATGGCTACACCTTC. V usage is TRBV28 and J usage is TRBJ1-2, with TRBD1 identical over 9 bases. Trimming at V came to 4 bases and at J to 5 bases, leaving 11 bases not matched to a gene. The CDR3 has 16 residues. Germline CDR1 and CDR2: MDHEN and SYDVKM.

The table lists this clone with a count of one. The CDR3 bases are TGTGCCAGCTCACGAGTACCAGGGAACACCGGGGAGCTGTTTTTT. Protein sequence: CASSRVPGNTGELFF. The rearrangement links TRBV18 to TRBJ2-2, with D unclear. Germline V lookup: CDR1 KGHSH, CDR2 LQKENI. Trimming cost V 4 bases and J 1 base, with 10 bases left between them. The CDR3 runs to 15 residues.

The V gene is TRBV29-1, the J gene TRBJ2-5; 9 bases fit TRBD2. Germline-derived CDR1 and CDR2 are SQVTM and ANQGSEA. This CDR3 contains 15 residues. The ends lost 4 bases at V and 2 bases at J; junction bases unmatched: 8. This CDR3 is CSVAPAGGRQETQYF. As DNA, the CDR3 is TGCAGCGTTGCTCCAGCGGGGGGACGACAAGAGACCCAGTACTTC.

This rearrangement joins TRBV6-5 to TRBJ1-3; no firm D call. The V gene lost 0 bases and the J gene lost 2 bases, with 11 bases spanning the gap. The CDR3 totals 16 residues. Germline V gene sequence: CDR1 MNHEY, CDR2 SVGAGI. CDR3 sequence reads: CASSYSFSVAGNTIYF. The CDR3 DNA reads TGTGCCAGCAGTTACTCGTTTTCAGTGGCTGGAAACACCATATATTTT.

This chain uses TRBV4-2 with TRBJ2-7, with 8 bases identical to TRBD2. The CDR3 extends over 15 amino acids. The trim removed 4 bases at V and 0 bases at J, leaving 5 bases unmatched. CDR1 is LGHNA, CDR2 YNFKEQ, per germline. CDR3 amino acids: CASSPSGPFSYEQYF. The DNA of the CDR3 is TGTGCCAGCAGCCCTAGCGGGCCTTTCTCCTACGAGCAGTACTTC.

This sequence joins TRBV28 and TRBJ2-1, with TRBD2 matching over 13 bases. The germline CDR1 and CDR2 sequences are MDHEN and SYDVKM. Trimming took 8 bases from V and 5 from J; bases not matched to a gene: 3. The CDR3 consists of 14 residues. The CDR3 DNA sequence: TGTGCCAGCCAACTAGCGGGGGGGCACAATGAGCAGTTCTTC. It encodes CASQLAGGHNEQFF.

This chain connects TRBV13 to TRBJ2-5, with a weak D call TRBD2 (5 bases). The CDR3 sequence is 12 residues long. V lost 3 bases to trimming and J lost 7 bases, with 9 bases between them. The germline V gene has CDR1 PRHDT and CDR2 FYEKMQ (reference sequence). Written as DNA, the CDR3 is TGTGCCAGCAGCTTGTCGGGGTGGACCCAGTACTTC. The encoded protein is CASSLSGWTQYF. The full variable domain, in which reference TRBV13 and TRBJ2-5 provide the parts outside the CDR3, is AAGVIQSPRHLIKEKRETATLKCYPIPRHDTVYWYQQGPGQDPQFLISFYEKMQSDKGSIPDRFSAQQFSDYHSELNMSSLELGDSALYFCASSLSGWTQYFGPGTRLLVL.

The genes are TRBV6-5 and TRBJ2-2; 7 bases map to TRBD1. This CDR3 comprises 15 residues. With V trimmed by 6 bases and J by 4 bases, 8 bases remained unmatched. Germline-derived CDR1 and CDR2 are MNHEY and SVGAGI. CDR3 sequence (DNA): TGTGCCAGCAGACGACAGGGCCGTGGCACCGGGGAGCTGTTTTTT. As protein: CASRRQGRGTGELFF.

V usage is TRBV30 and J usage is TRBJ1-2, with 7 bases aligning to TRBD1. Germline lookup yields CDR1 GTSNPN and CDR2 SVGIG (reference sequence). The V and J ends lost 1 base and 7 bases, in that order; junction bases with no gene match: 3. This CDR3 has 12 residues. The CDR3 bases are TGTGCCTGGAGTGGACAGGGTGGTGGCTACACCTTC. It translates to CAWSGQGGGYTF.

The V gene is TRBV4-1, the J gene TRBJ2-7; TRBD2 might be the D (5 bases). Germline lookup yields CDR1 MGHRA and CDR2 YSYEKL. V was cut by 0 bases and J by 3 bases, with 15 bases left in between. CDR3 length: 16 amino acids. CDR3: CASSQERAGKNYEQYF. In DNA form, the CDR3 reads TGCGCCAGCAGCCAAGAGAGGGCAGGAAAGAACTACGAGCAGTACTTC.